This TCR beta chain came from a study of blood T cell repertoires in COVID-19. Study in general: Samples came from the United States, Italy and Spain, spanning acute and convalescent COVID-19.

Per the authors' pipeline: Using reference gene primer amplification, nucleated cell counts were estimated. This table comes from immunoSEQ multiplex PCR, and its TCRdb copy is limited to in-frame clones, with some not included. The V and J calls and clone size come from that table; D and trimming were worked out from the DNA. The table has approximately 270,000 clones, 70% to 90% seen once. This TCR came from a man between 18 and 29 years old with active or convalescent COVID-19. Source material: peripheral blood.

The CDR3 DNA is TGTGCCAGCAGTTTAGCGAACGGGGTTGGCTACACCTTC. Translating it yields CASSLANGVGYTF. The rearrangement joins TRBV12-3 or TRBV12-4 to TRBJ1-2, with D unresolved. V lost 0 bases, J lost 7 bases, and 9 bases lay in between. There are 13 residues in the CDR3.